A selection of T cell receptor beta chains follows, all from one sample in a study of cytomegalovirus exposure and HLA in healthy donors. Generated by immunoSEQ multiplex PCR, the TCRdb table keeps only in-frame clones and is missing some. In the table there are 130,000 to 150,000 clones, about 88% of which are singletons. Specimen: PBMCs. The receptors originated from a woman aged 18 to 35 in good health and CMV-seropositive. CDR3s include the opening cysteine and the closing phenylalanine or tryptophan. Each record gives: clone size, V gene, J gene, D gene, CDR3 DNA, CDR3 protein. D genes are given only for firm matches. The listing skips clone size in some rows; elsewhere it reads once, few, many or a size class.

>NA|TRBV19|TRBJ2-1|TRBD2
TGTGCCAGTAGTACCTCTAGCGGGTACAATGAGCAGTTCTTC
CASSTSSGYNEQFF
>NA|TRBV30|TRBJ1-3|TRBD1
TGTGCCTTTAACAGGGGAGCTGGAAACACCATATATTTT
CAFNRGAGNTIYF
>NA|TRBV9|TRBJ2-2|NA
TGTGCCAGCAGCGTGTACAGGGCGACCACCGGGGAGCTGTTTTTT
CASSVYRATTGELFF
>NA|TRBV9|TRBJ2-1|TRBD2
TGTGCCAGCAGCGTAGTGGGCGGGAGCGGGGGCCATGAGCAGTTCTTC
CASSVVGGSGGHEQFF
>NA|TRBV7-8|TRBJ2-1|TRBD2
TGTGCCAGCAGCTTACGGACTAGCGAGGGGGGAGAAAAGTTCTTC
CASSLRTSEGGEKFF
>NA|TRBV21-1|TRBJ2-6|NA
TGTGCCAGCATGGGGGGGAACTCTGGGGCCAACGTCCTGACTTTC
CASMGGNSGANVLTF
>NA|TRBV5-1|TRBJ2-7|TRBD2
TGCGCCAGCACCGGGACTAGCGGGAGAGGTGCCTACGAGCAGTACTTC
CASTGTSGRGAYEQYF
>NA|TRBV15|TRBJ2-7|NA
TGTGCCACCAGCAGAGTCTCAGGTCCCTCCTACGAGCAGTACTTC
CATSRVSGPSYEQYF
>NA|TRBV11-2|TRBJ2-7|TRBD1
TGTGCCAGCAGCTTAGGAGGGACAGTCGGCCTCCTCAGCGAGCAGTACTTC
CASSLGGTVGLLSEQYF
>once|TRBV6-5|TRBJ2-7|NA
TGTGCCAGCAGTTACGTTGGGGGCGAATACGAGCAGTACTTC
CASSYVGGEYEQYF
>NA|TRBV6-5|TRBJ2-1|TRBD2
TGTGCCAGCAGTTATCTAGCGGGCCACAATGAGCAGTTCTTC
CASSYLAGHNEQFF
>NA|TRBV6-6|TRBJ2-7|TRBD1
TGTGCCAGCTGGACAGGGGGGTCGACCTACGAGCAGTACTTC
CASWTGGSTYEQYF
>NA|TRBV5-6|TRBJ2-1|TRBD1
TGTGCCAGCAGCTTGTTCACAGGGGGGTCTTTTAATGAGCAGTTCTTC
CASSLFTGGSFNEQFF
>NA|TRBV6-5|TRBJ2-1|NA
TGTGCCAGCAGCAGAGGATACGAGCAGTTCTTC
CASSRGYEQFF
>NA|TRBV6-6|TRBJ1-2|NA
TGTGCCAGCAGTTACACAGGAGTTGGCTATGGCTACACCTTC
CASSYTGVGYGYTF
>NA|TRBV6-5|TRBJ2-4|NA
TGTGCCAGCAGTTACCTGACAGGCTACAAAAACATTCAGTACTTC
CASSYLTGYKNIQYF
>NA|TRBV28|TRBJ1-1|NA
TGTGCCAGCAGTACCGCGGGACTCAGCACTGAAGCTTTCTTT
CASSTAGLSTEAFF
>NA|TRBV4-1|TRBJ2-5|TRBD2
TGCGCCAGCAGCCAAGATTTCGAGCGGGAGATTCCGGAGACCCAGTACTTC
CASSQDFEREIPETQYF
>NA|TRBV10-1|TRBJ2-7|NA
TGCGCCAGCGGGCCAGGTCCCTACGAGCAGTACTTC
CASGPGPYEQYF
>NA|TRBV28|TRBJ2-7|NA
TGTGCCAGCAGTACCTCGGGAGACACCGTGAGGTACGAGCAGTACTTC
CASSTSGDTVRYEQYF
>NA|TRBV6-1|TRBJ1-5|NA
TGTGCCAGCAGTGAAACGGGGTTTGGGCAGCCCCAGCATTTT
CASSETGFGQPQHF
>NA|TRBV18|TRBJ2-7|TRBD1
TGTGCCAGCTCACCAGGACAGGGAATCGTTGGCTACGAGCAGTACTTC
CASSPGQGIVGYEQYF
>NA|TRBV9|TRBJ2-3|NA
TGTGCCAGCAGCGTAGACATTCCAGATACGCAGTATTTT
CASSVDIPDTQYF
>once|TRBV25-1|TRBJ1-2|TRBD1
TGTGCCAGCAGTCGACAGGGGGCGGGTGGCTACACCTTC
CASSRQGAGGYTF
>NA|TRBV27|TRBJ2-3|NA
TGTGCCAGCAGTTTAAGGCGGTTAGACACAGATACGCAGTATTTT
CASSLRRLDTDTQYF
>NA|TRBV27|TRBJ1-2|NA
TGTGCCACCCCATACAGGGAAATGACGGACTATGGCTACACCTTC
CATPYREMTDYGYTF
>NA|TRBV5-1|TRBJ2-5|NA
TGCGCCAGCAGCTTGGCGCAGGTTGGTGAGACCCAGTACTTC
CASSLAQVGETQYF